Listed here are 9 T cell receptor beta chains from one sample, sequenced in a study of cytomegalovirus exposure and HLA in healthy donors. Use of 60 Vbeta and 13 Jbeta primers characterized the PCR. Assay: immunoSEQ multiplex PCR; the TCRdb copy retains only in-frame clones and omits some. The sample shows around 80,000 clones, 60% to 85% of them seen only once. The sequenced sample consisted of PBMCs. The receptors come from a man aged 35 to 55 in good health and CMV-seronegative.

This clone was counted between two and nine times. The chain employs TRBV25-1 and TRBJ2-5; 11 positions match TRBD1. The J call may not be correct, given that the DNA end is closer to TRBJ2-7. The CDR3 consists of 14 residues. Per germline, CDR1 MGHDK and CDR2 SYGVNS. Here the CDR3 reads CASERTGGPYEQYF. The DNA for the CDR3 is TGTGCCAGCGAAAGGACAGGGGGCCCCTACGAGCAGTACTTC.

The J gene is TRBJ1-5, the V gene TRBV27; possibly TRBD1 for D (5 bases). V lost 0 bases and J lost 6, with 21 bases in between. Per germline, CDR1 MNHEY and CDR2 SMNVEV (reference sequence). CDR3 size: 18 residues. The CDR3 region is CASSLSVLGAGKAQPQHF. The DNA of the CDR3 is TGTGCCAGCAGTTTATCGGTGCTAGGGGCCGGAAAGGCTCAGCCCCAGCATTTT.

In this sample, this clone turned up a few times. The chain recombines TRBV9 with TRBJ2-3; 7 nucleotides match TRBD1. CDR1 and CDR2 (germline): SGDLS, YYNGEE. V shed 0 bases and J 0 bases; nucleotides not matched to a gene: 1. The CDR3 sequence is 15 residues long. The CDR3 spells CASSVEQGSTDTQYF. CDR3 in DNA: TGTGCCAGCAGCGTAGAACAGGGGAGCACAGATACGCAGTATTTT.

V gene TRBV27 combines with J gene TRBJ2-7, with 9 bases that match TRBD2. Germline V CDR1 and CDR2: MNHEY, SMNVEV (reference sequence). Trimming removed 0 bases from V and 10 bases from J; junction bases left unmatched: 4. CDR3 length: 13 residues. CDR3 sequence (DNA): TGTGCCAGCAGTTTATCTCGGACTAGCGATCAGTACTTC. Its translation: CASSLSRTSDQYF.

DNA of the CDR3: TGTGCCAGCAGTTTAAGGACAGGGGCTGGCAATCAGCCCCAGCATTTT. It codes for CASSLRTGAGNQPQHF. The V and J genes are TRBV28 and TRBJ1-5; 9 bases match TRBD1. Germline V gene data show CDR1 as MDHEN and CDR2 as SYDVKM. V gave up 2 bases and J gave up 2 bases; unmatched junction bases: 4. The CDR3 totals 16 residues.

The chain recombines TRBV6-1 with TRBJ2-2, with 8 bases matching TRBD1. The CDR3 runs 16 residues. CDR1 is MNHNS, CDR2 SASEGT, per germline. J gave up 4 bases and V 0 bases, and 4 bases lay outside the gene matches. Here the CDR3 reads CASSEAQGARTGELFF. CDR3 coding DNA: TGTGCCAGCAGTGAAGCGCAGGGGGCTCGCACCGGGGAGCTGTTTTTT.

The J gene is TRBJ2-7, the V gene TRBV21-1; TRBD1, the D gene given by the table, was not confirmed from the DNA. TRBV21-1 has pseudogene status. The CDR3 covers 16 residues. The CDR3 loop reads CASSSHRGRVSYEQYF. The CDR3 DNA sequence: TGTGCCAGCAGCTCCCACAGGGGGCGCGTCTCCTACGAGCAGTACTTC.

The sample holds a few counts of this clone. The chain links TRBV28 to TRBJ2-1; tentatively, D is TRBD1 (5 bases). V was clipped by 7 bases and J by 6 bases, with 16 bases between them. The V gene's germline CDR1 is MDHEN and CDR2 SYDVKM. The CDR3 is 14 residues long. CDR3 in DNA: TGTGCCAGCATCCTCGGTGGGGCCTCCAATGAGCAGTTCTTC. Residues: CASILGGASNEQFF.

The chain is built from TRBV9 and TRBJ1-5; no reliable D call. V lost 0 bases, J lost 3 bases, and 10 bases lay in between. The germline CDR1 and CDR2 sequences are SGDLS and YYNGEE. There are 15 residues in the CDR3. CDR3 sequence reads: CASSVDGFTNQPQHF. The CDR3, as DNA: TGTGCCAGCAGCGTAGACGGGTTCACCAATCAGCCCCAGCATTTT. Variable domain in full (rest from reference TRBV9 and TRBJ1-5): DSGVTQTPKHLITATGQRVTLRCSPRSGDLSVYWYQQSLDQGLQFLIQYYNGEERAKGNILERFSAQQFPDLHSELNLSSLELGDSALYFCASSVDGFTNQPQHFGDGTRLSIL.